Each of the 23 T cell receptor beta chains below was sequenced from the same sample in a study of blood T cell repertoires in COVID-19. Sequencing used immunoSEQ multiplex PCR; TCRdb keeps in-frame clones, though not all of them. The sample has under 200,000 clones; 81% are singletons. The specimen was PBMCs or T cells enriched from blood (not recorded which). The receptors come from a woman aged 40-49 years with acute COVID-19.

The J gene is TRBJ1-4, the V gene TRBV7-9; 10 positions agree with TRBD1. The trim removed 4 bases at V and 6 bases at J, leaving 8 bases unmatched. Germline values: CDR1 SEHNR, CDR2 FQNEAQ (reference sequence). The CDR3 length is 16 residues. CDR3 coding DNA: TGTGCCAGCAGCTATACAGGGGGGACAGGGGATGAAAAACTGTTTTTT. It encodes CASSYTGGTGDEKLFF. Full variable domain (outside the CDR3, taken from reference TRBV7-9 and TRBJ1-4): DTGVSQNPRHKITKRGQNVTFRCDPISEHNRLYWYRQTLGQGPEFLTYFQNEAQLEKSRLLSDRFSAERPKGSFSTLEIQRTEQGDSAMYLCASSYTGGTGDEKLFFGSGTQLSVL.

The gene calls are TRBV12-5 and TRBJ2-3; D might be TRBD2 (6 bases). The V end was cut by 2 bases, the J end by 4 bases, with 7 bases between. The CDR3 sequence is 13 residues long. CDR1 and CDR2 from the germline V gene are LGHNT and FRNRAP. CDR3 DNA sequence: TGTGCTAGTGGTTTGAGACTAGCAGATACGCAGTATTTT. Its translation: CASGLRLADTQYF.

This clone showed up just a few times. CDR3 in amino acids: CASPTQGTGGYGYTF. CDR3 nucleotide sequence: TGTGCCAGCCCCACCCAGGGGACAGGGGGCTATGGCTACACCTTC. This chain uses TRBV2 with TRBJ1-2, with 11 bases fitting TRBD1. The CDR3 length is 15 residues. The germline gives CDR1 SNHLY, CDR2 FYNNEI. J gave up 4 bases and V 8 bases, and 9 bases lay outside the gene matches. Full variable domain (outside the CDR3, taken from reference TRBV2 and TRBJ1-2): EPEVTQTPSHQVTQMGQEVILRCVPISNHLYFYWYRQILGQKVEFLVSFYNNEISEKSEIFDDQFSVERPDGSNFTLKIRSTKLEDSAMYFCASPTQGTGGYGYTFGSGTRLTVV.

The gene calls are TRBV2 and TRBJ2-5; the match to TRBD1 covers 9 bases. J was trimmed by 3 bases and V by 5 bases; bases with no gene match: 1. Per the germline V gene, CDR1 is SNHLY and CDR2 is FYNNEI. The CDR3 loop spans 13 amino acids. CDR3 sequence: CASSRQGEETQYF. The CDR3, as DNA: TGTGCCAGCAGTCGACAGGGGGAAGAGACCCAGTACTTC.

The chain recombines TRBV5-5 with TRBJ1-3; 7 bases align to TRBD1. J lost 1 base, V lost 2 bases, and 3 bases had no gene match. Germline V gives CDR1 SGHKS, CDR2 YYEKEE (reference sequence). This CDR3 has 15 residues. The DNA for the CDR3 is TGTGCCAGCAGCTTCTTACAGGGGTCTGGAAACACCATATATTTT. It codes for CASSFLQGSGNTIYF.

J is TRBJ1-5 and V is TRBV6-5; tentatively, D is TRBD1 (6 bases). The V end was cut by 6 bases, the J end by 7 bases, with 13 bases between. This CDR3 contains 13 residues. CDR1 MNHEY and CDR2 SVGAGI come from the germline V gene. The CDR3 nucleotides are TGTGCCAGCAGGACCGCGGGGGGCCAGCCCCAGCATTTT. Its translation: CASRTAGGQPQHF.

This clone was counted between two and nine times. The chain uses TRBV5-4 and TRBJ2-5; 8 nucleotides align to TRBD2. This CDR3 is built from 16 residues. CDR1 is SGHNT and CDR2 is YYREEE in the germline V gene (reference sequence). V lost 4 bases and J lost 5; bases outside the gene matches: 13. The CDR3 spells CASSRVHTSGGETQYF. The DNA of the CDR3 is TGTGCCAGCAGCCGGGTTCACACTTCGGGAGGGGAGACCCAGTACTTC.

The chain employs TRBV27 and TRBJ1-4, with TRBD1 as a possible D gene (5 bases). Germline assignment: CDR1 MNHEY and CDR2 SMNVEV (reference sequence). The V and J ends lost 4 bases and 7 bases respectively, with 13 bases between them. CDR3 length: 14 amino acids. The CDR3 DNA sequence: TGTGCCAGCAGTTCTCTTCAGGGTGGTGAAAAACTGTTTTTT. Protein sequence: CASSSLQGGEKLFF.

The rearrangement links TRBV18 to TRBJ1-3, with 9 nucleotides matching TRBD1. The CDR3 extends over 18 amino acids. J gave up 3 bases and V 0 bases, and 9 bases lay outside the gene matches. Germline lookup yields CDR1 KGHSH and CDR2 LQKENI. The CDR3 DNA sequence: TGTGCCAGCTCACCACCCGGTACAGGGGGCCGATATGGAAACACCATATATTTT. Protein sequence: CASSPPGTGGRYGNTIYF.

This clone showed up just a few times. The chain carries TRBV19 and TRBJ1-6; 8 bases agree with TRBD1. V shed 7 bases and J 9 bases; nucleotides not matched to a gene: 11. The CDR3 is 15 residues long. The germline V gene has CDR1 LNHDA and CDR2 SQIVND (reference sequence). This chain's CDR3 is CASTRTGPDPSPLHF. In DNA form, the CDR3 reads TGTGCCAGTACCCGGACAGGGCCGGACCCTTCACCCCTCCACTTT.

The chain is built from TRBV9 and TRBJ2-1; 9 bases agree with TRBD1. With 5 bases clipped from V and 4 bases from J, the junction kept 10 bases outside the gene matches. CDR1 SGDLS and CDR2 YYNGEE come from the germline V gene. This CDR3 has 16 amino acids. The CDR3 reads CASSAAGTGSYNEQFF. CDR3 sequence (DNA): TGTGCCAGCAGTGCCGCCGGGACAGGGTCTTACAATGAGCAGTTCTTC.

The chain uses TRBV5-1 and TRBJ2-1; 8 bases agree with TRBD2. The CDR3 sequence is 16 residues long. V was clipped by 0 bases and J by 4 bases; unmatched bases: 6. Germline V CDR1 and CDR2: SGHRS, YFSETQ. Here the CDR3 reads CASSLAAGGGYNEQFF. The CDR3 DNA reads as TGCGCCAGCAGCTTGGCGGCGGGAGGAGGTTACAATGAGCAGTTCTTC.

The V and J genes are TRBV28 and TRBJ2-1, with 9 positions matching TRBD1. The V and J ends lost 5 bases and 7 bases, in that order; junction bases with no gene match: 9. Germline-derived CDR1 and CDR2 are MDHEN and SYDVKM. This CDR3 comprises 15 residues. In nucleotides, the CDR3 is TGTGCCAGCAGTCTGGGGGGACAGGGTGGGAATGAGCAGTTCTTC. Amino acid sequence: CASSLGGQGGNEQFF.

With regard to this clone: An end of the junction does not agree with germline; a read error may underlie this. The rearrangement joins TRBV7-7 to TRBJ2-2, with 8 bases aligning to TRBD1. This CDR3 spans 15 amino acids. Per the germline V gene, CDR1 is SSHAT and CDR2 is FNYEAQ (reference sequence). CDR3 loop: CASSPWTGSTGELFF. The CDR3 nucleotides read TGTGCTAGCAGCCCCTGGACAGGGAGCACCGGGGAGCTGTTTTTT.

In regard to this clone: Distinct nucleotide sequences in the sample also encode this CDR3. The CDR3 loop is CASSAGQSSGNTIYF. The CDR3 nucleotides read TGTGCCAGCAGCGCGGGACAGTCCTCTGGAAACACCATATATTTT. V and J are TRBV9 and TRBJ1-3, with TRBD1 matching 7 bases. The ends lost 3 bases at V and 0 bases at J; junction bases unmatched: 3. Germline lookup yields CDR1 SGDLS and CDR2 YYNGEE. The CDR3 covers 15 residues.

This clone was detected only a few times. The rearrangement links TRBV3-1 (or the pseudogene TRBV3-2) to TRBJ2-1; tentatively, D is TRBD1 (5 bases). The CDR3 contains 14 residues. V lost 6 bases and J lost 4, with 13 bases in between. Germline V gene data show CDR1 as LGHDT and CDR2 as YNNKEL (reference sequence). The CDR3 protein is CASSNRSLYNEQFF. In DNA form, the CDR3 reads TGTGCCAGCAGTAACAGGAGCCTATACAATGAGCAGTTCTTC.

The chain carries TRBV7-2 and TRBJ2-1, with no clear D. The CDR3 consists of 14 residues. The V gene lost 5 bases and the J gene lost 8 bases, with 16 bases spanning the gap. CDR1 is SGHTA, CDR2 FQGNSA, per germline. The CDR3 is CASSVPTLSDEQFF. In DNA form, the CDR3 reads TGTGCCAGCAGCGTACCCACTCTCTCCGATGAGCAGTTCTTC.

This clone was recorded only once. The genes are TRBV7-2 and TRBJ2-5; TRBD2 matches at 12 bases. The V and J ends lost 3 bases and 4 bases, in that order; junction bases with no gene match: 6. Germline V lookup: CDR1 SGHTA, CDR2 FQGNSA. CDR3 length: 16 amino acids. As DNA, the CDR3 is TGTGCCAGCAGCTTTCCTAGCGGGAGGGCGGGAGAGACCCAGTACTTC. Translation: CASSFPSGRAGETQYF. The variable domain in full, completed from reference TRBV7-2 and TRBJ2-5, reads GAGVSQSPSNKVTEKGKDVELRCDPISGHTALYWYRQSLGQGLEFLIYFQGNSAPDKSGLPSDRFSAERTGGSVSTLTIQRTQQEDSAVYLCASSFPSGRAGETQYFGPGTRLLVL.

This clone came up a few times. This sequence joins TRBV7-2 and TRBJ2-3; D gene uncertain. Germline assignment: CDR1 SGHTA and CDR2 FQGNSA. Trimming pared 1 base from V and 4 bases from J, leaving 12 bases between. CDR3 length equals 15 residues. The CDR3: CASSLVGSSADTQYF. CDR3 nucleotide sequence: TGTGCCAGCAGCTTAGTGGGTAGCTCGGCAGATACGCAGTATTTT. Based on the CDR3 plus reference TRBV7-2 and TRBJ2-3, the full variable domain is GAGVSQSPSNKVTEKGKDVELRCDPISGHTALYWYRQSLGQGLEFLIYFQGNSAPDKSGLPSDRFSAERTGGSVSTLTIQRTQQEDSAVYLCASSLVGSSADTQYFGPGTRLTVL.

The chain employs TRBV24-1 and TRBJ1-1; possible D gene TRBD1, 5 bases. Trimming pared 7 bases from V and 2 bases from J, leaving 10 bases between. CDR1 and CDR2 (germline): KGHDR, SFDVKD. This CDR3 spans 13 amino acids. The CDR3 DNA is TGTGCCACCAGGCGGGACGGAAACACTGAAGCTTTCTTT. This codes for CATRRDGNTEAFF.

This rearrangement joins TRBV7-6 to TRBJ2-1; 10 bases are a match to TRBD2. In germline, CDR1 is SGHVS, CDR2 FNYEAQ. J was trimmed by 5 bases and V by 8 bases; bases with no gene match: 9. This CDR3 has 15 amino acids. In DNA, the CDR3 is TGTGCCAGCGGAAGGGGACTAGCGCCCGACAATGAGCAGTTCTTC. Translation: CASGRGLAPDNEQFF.

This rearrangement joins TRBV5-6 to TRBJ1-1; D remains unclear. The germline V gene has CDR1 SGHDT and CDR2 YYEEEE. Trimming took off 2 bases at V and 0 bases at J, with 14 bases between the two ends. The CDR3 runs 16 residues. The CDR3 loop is CASSFRGVLMNTEAFF. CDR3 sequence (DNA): TGTGCCAGCAGCTTTCGGGGAGTTTTAATGAACACTGAAGCTTTCTTT.

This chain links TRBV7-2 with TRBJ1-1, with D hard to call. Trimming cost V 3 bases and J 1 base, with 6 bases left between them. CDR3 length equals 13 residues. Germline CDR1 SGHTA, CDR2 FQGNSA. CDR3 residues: CASSFGGNTEAFF. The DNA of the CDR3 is TGTGCCAGCAGCTTTGGAGGGAACACTGAAGCTTTCTTT.